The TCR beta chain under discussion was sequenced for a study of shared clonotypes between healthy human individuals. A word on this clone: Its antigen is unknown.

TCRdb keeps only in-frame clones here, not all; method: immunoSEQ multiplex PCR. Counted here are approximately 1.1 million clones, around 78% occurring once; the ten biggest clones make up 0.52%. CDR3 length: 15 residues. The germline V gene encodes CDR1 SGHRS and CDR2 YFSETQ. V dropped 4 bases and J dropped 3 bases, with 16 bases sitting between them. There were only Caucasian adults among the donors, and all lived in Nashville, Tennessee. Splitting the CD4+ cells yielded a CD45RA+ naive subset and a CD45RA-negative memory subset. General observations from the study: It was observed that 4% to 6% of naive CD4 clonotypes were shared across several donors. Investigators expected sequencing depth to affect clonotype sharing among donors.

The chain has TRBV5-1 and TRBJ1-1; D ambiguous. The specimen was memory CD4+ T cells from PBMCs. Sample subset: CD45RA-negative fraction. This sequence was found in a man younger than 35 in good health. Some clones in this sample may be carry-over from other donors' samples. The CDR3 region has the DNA TGCGCCAGCAGCCCCGTATTGGGCGGGGACACTGAAGCTTTCTTT. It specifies CASSPVLGGDTEAFF.